This T cell receptor beta chain emerged from a study of T cells after yellow fever vaccination. Germline CDR1 and CDR2: MNHNS and SASEGT. The CDR3 covers 15 residues. Trimming stripped 5 bases from V and 6 bases from J, with 19 bases between. They built TCR cDNA with 5'RACE template switching, a step that put in a universal primer site and UMIs. Via MiXCR, TCRdb re-called the 5' RACE reads, giving one row per CDR3 protein. Here the sample spans 450,000 to 550,000 distinct CDR3 sequences, 21% being singletons. This TCR came from a man between 18 and 35 years old who received the YFV17D yellow fever vaccine. This material consisted of PBMCs, taken approximately 22 days after the first yellow fever vaccination. V gene TRBV6-1 combines with J gene TRBJ1-1, with D unresolved. CDR3 sequence (DNA): TGTGCCAGCAGTCCCCCCGGGGAGGGTTTCGCTGAAGCTTTCTTT. This encodes CASSPPGEGFAEAFF.